These 26 T cell receptor beta chains originate from one sample sequenced in a study of T cells in Graves' hyperthyroidism and ophthalmopathy. Researchers took RNA transcripts and amplified the TCR beta CDR3 regions from them. The primer set for the first-round RT-PCR of the TCR CDR3 was HTBI. TCRdb reprocessed the multiplex PCR reads with MiXCR, giving one entry per CDR3 protein. The sample consists of about 400,000 distinct CDR3 sequences, 13% of them appearing once. Specimen: blood. The receptors were gathered from a woman aged 18-29 years with Graves' hyperthyroidism.

In regard to this clonotype: This may be a read error, as it is one base from a much larger clone. Here the CDR3 DNA reads TGTGCCAGCAGTTCAGTTTCTGGGCCTTTTAAGGCCGAGCAGTACTTC. Residues: CASSSVSGPFKAEQYF. The V and J genes are TRBV27 and TRBJ2-7; D is ambiguous. V lost 4 bases, J lost 6 bases, and 22 bases lay in between. CDR3 length: 16 residues. Germline CDR1 MNHEY, CDR2 SMNVEV (reference sequence).

This clonotype was counted between two and nine times. The chain recombines TRBV20-1 with TRBJ2-3, with D maybe TRBD2 (6 bases). The CDR3 totals 14 residues. The ends were cut back, 5 bases at V and 0 bases at J, with 12 bases in the middle. CDR1 and CDR2 (germline): DFQATT, SNEGSKA (reference sequence). CDR3 in DNA: TGCAGTGCTCGGCGGGGTCCTAGCACAGATACGCAGTATTTT. Translated: CSARRGPSTDTQYF.

This clonotype was counted many times. The J gene is TRBJ2-7, the V gene TRBV7-8, with 7 bases identical to TRBD1. Trimming took 8 bases from V and 3 from J; bases not matched to a gene: 7. The CDR3 has 13 residues. Germline CDR1 is SGHVS and CDR2 is FQNEAQ. Here the CDR3 reads CASLGDSIYEQYF. In nucleotides, the CDR3 is TGTGCCAGCCTGGGGGACAGCATCTACGAGCAGTACTTC.

This clonotype showed up just a few times. This chain uses TRBV19 with TRBJ2-3; possibly TRBD1 for D (5 bases). Germline CDR1 and CDR2: LNHDA and SQIVND (reference sequence). V lost 6 bases and J lost 3, with 16 bases in between. This CDR3 has 15 residues. This CDR3 is CASSPLGQLTDTQYF. The CDR3 nucleotides read TGTGCCAGTAGCCCGCTTGGACAATTAACAGATACGCAGTATTTT.

This clonotype was counted only a few times. The chain recombines TRBV6-1 with TRBJ2-2; D gene uncertain. With 4 bases removed from V and 1 base from J, the gap between germline ends came to 10 bases. Per germline, CDR1 MNHNS and CDR2 SASEGT. The CDR3 runs to 15 residues. The CDR3 bases are TGTGCCAGCAGTGGCCGGCGGAGGAACACCGGGGAGCTGTTTTTT. Translating gives CASSGRRRNTGELFF.

The rearrangement joins TRBV10-3 to TRBJ1-1, with TRBD1 matching 9 bases. The CDR3 consists of 15 residues. J gave up 5 bases and V 2 bases, and 6 bases lay outside the gene matches. Germline V gene data show CDR1 as ENHRY and CDR2 as SYGVKD. This CDR3 is CAISETDRGLTEAFF. The CDR3 nucleotides read TGTGCCATCAGTGAGACTGACAGGGGGTTGACTGAAGCTTTCTTT.

There are a few counts of this clonotype. V usage is TRBV4-3 and J usage is TRBJ1-5, with D possibly TRBD1 on 5 matching bases. Germline V gene lookup returns CDR1 LGHNA and CDR2 YSLEER. The CDR3 is made up of 15 amino acids. V lost 0 bases, J lost 11 bases, and 17 bases lay in between. This CDR3 is CASSQEADGMGAQHF. CDR3 in DNA: TGCGCCAGCAGCCAAGAAGCAGACGGGATGGGGGCCCAGCATTTT.

This clonotype occurred many times. The CDR3 DNA follows: TGTGCCAGCAGTCTGACAGGGGAAAATCAGCCCCAGCATTTT. Translated: CASSLTGENQPQHF. The chain joins TRBV12-3 or TRBV12-4 to TRBJ1-5, with 8 positions matching TRBD1. The J segment lost 4 bases and the V segment lost 5 bases, leaving 4 bases of the junction unmatched. This CDR3 region has 14 residues.

The table lists this clonotype with many counts. This sequence joins TRBV7-2 and TRBJ2-1; a weak D match, TRBD2 (6 bases). V was trimmed by 3 bases and J by 15 bases, leaving 15 bases between them. Germline-derived CDR1 and CDR2 are SGHTA and FQGNSA. This CDR3 contains 12 residues. CDR3 loop: CASSFGGPSPFF. CDR3 coding DNA: TGTGCCAGCAGCTTCGGGGGACCGTCTCCGTTCTTC.

This clonotype was found many times. The chain is built from TRBV28 and TRBJ2-7; perhaps TRBD2 as D (5 bases). Germline V gene sequence: CDR1 MDHEN, CDR2 SYDVKM. V lost 8 bases and J 3 bases, leaving 11 bases between the germline ends. The CDR3 loop spans 12 amino acids. CDR3 region: CASGSGHYEQYF. The CDR3 DNA reads TGTGCCAGCGGGAGCGGCCACTACGAGCAGTACTTC.

This clonotype was observed many times. The chain is built from TRBV7-3 and TRBJ1-1; no definite D call. Germline CDR1 is SGHTA and CDR2 is FQGTGA. This CDR3 is built from 13 residues. The germline V and J ends were trimmed by 5 bases and 4 bases, with 11 bases remaining between them. CDR3 in DNA: TGTGCCAGCAGCGCATTGAGAGGCACTGAAGCTTTCTTT. It yields the protein CASSALRGTEAFF.

Concerning this clonotype: Mismatch with germline at one junction end may stem from a read error. V usage is TRBV7-2 and J usage is TRBJ1-3; tentatively, D is TRBD1 (5 bases). The CDR3 consists of 15 residues. CDR1 SGHTA and CDR2 FQGNSA come from the germline V gene. The CDR3 bases are TGTGCCAGCAGCTTACAGGGTGGCTCTGGAAGCACCATATATTTT. Amino acids: CASSLQGGSGSTIYF.

This clonotype was recorded at least ten times. The rearrangement joins TRBV2 to TRBJ2-3; 9 bases align to TRBD2. Germline values: CDR1 SNHLY, CDR2 FYNNEI. The CDR3 is 20 residues long. V dropped 6 bases and J dropped 2; count of bases not matched to a gene: 21. DNA of the CDR3: TGTGCCAGCAGACCAATCTTAAAAGGAGCGGGGGGTCCACACACAGATACGCAGTATTTT. Translation gives CASRPILKGAGGPHTDTQYF.

CDR3 sequence: CASSYQTDNTGELFF. Here the CDR3 DNA reads TGTGCCAGCAGTTACCAGACGGATAACACCGGGGAGCTGTTTTTT. The V call is TRBV6-6, the J call TRBJ2-2, with no clear D. Trimming removed 2 bases at V and 2 bases at J, with 9 bases between. Germline CDR1 MNHNY, CDR2 SVGAGI (reference sequence). The length of the CDR3 is 15 residues.

In its sample, this clonotype was seen many times. CDR3 in DNA: TGTGCCAGCAGCTTAGGACGGACGGAGAATGGCTACACCTTC. Its protein is CASSLGRTENGYTF. The chain employs TRBV11-2 and TRBJ1-2; D is ambiguous. The CDR3 totals 14 residues. V lost 1 base and J lost 6, with 12 bases in between. The germline V gene encodes CDR1 SGHAT and CDR2 FQNNGV. The whole variable domain, remainder taken from reference TRBV11-2 and TRBJ1-2, is EAGVAQSPRYKIIEKRQSVAFWCNPISGHATLYWYQQILGQGPKLLIQFQNNGVVDDSQLPKDRFSAERLKGVDSTLKIQPAKLEDSAVYLCASSLGRTENGYTFGSGTRLTVV.

In its sample, this clonotype was seen many times. V usage is TRBV20-1 and J usage is TRBJ2-2, with D hard to call. Germline V gene sequence: CDR1 DFQATT, CDR2 SNEGSKA (reference sequence). Trimming shortened V by 5 bases and J by 0 bases, and 10 bases separated the two germline ends. The CDR3 contains 14 residues. CDR3 protein: CSAAKHANTGELFF. The CDR3 DNA reads as TGCAGTGCTGCGAAACACGCGAACACCGGGGAGCTGTTTTTT.

Ten or more counts support this clonotype. This chain connects TRBV7-9 to TRBJ2-1; D perhaps matches TRBD2 (5 bases). Trimming removed 2 bases at V and 2 bases at J, with 16 bases between. Germline V lookup: CDR1 SEHNR, CDR2 FQNEAQ (reference sequence). This CDR3 has 17 amino acids. The CDR3 region is CASSLRSARVTYNEQFF. The CDR3 nucleotides read TGTGCCAGCAGCTTAAGGTCGGCGCGGGTCACCTACAATGAGCAGTTCTTC.

Of note for this clonotype: A much larger clone differs from this one at a single base, so this may be a read error. The J gene is TRBJ2-1, the V gene TRBV7-2; TRBD2 aligns across 8 bases. V lost 8 bases to trimming and J lost 4 bases; unmatched junction nucleotides: 13. Germline values: CDR1 SGHTA, CDR2 FQGNSA. CDR3 length equals 16 residues. The CDR3 DNA reads as TGTGCCAGCGTCCTCTCGGGGCGACTAGCGTACAATGAGCAGTTCTTC. As protein: CASVLSGRLAYNEQFF.

This clonotype occurred a few times. The V call is TRBV3-1, the J call TRBJ1-1, with a tentative D call TRBD1 (5 bases). V dropped 2 bases and J dropped 11 bases, with 12 bases sitting between them. Germline V lookup: CDR1 LGHDT, CDR2 YNNKEL (reference sequence). The CDR3 is made up of 12 amino acids. In DNA, the CDR3 is TGTGCCAGCAGCCAAAGTCAGGGTTCGGCTTTCTTT. Translating gives CASSQSQGSAFF.

This clonotype has only a few counts. The chain is built from TRBV7-6 and TRBJ2-2, with 7 bases matching TRBD2. The trim removed 6 bases at V and 6 bases at J, leaving 13 bases unmatched. This CDR3 spans 16 amino acids. The V gene's germline CDR1 is SGHVS and CDR2 FNYEAQ. In DNA form, the CDR3 reads TGTGCCAGCAGAGTAACGGGGGGAGGGCCCTCCGGGGAGCTGTTTTTT. This gives the protein CASRVTGGGPSGELFF.

There are a few counts of this clonotype. This chain links TRBV19 with TRBJ2-7; 7 bases are a match to TRBD2. CDR3 length: 15 residues. Germline assignment: CDR1 LNHDA and CDR2 SQIVND (reference sequence). V trimming: 5 bases; J trimming: 5 bases; junction bases outside the gene matches: 12. CDR3: CASSPGTTLGDEQYF. DNA for the CDR3: TGTGCCAGTAGTCCCGGGACTACCCTGGGCGACGAGCAGTACTTC.

This clonotype was observed at least ten times. The V and J genes are TRBV6-1 and TRBJ1-1, with a weak D call TRBD1 (5 bases). The V gene's germline CDR1 is MNHNS and CDR2 SASEGT. V gave up 5 bases and J gave up 4 bases, with 17 bases separating them. The length of the CDR3 is 15 residues. As DNA, the CDR3 is TGTGCCAGCAGTCCATCCTGGGGGGGGACCACTGAAGCTTTCTTT. This encodes CASSPSWGGTTEAFF.

This clonotype was observed at least ten times. The rearrangement links TRBV28 to TRBJ1-2; the match to TRBD1 covers 9 bases. CDR1 is MDHEN and CDR2 is SYDVKM in the germline V gene. The length of the CDR3 is 15 residues. J gave up 2 bases and V 6 bases, and 7 bases lay outside the gene matches. The CDR3 spells CASRTGTGLNYGYTF. CDR3 nucleotides: TGTGCCAGCAGAACCGGGACAGGGTTAAACTATGGCTACACCTTC.

In its sample, this clonotype was seen many times. This chain uses TRBV3-1 with TRBJ1-4, with unresolved D. From germline, CDR1 is LGHDT and CDR2 YNNKEL (reference sequence). The ends were cut back, 2 bases at V and 8 bases at J, with 15 bases in the middle. The CDR3 is 15 amino acids. The CDR3 sequence: CASSQPGSSREKLFF. CDR3 nucleotide sequence: TGTGCCAGCAGCCAACCGGGTTCCTCGAGGGAAAAACTGTTTTTT. The variable domain in full, completed from reference TRBV3-1 and TRBJ1-4, reads DTAVSQTPKYLVTQMGNDKSIKCEQNLGHDTMYWYKQDSKKFLKIMFSYNNKELIINETVPNRFSPKSPDKAHLNLHINSLELGDSAVYFCASSQPGSSREKLFFGSGTQLSVL.

The chain employs TRBV5-1 and TRBJ2-7; 8 nucleotides align to TRBD2. V was pared by 0 bases and J by 4 bases, with 6 bases of the junction left unmatched. The germline V gene has CDR1 SGHRS and CDR2 YFSETQ. This CDR3 has 15 amino acids. The CDR3, as DNA: TGCGCCAGCAGCTTGGATAAGACTAGCGCATACGAGCAGTACTTC. Its translation: CASSLDKTSAYEQYF.

The genes are TRBV28 and TRBJ2-1, with TRBD2 as a possible D gene (6 bases). Germline V gene sequence: CDR1 MDHEN, CDR2 SYDVKM. Trimming left V 6 bases short and J 6 bases short, with 15 bases between. The CDR3 is made up of 14 amino acids. DNA for the CDR3: TGTGCCAGCAGCTTAATTGGGGAGGTCAATGAGCAGTTCTTC. It yields the protein CASSLIGEVNEQFF.